These 26 T cell receptor beta chains came from one sample sequenced in a study of early T cells in non-severe SARS-CoV-2 infection (dated by TCRdb to the early 2020s). Library preparation was by 5' RACE. These reads were obtained on a NextSeq 500. In TCRdb, the public reads were trimmed at Q25 with fastp and aligned with MiXCR, with productive beta chains retained. When rows share a CDR3 protein, they turn into one entry using the most common DNA and genes. The sample data list 55,000 to 85,000 distinct CDR3 sequences, and roughly 10% of these were observed just once. The top ten hold around a sixth of the sample. The starting material was whole blood, obtained at baseline. All receptors come from an adult who was a healthcare worker with PCR-confirmed SARS-CoV-2 infection or an uninfected control (not recorded which).

In this sample, this clonotype turned up many times. The J gene is TRBJ1-2, the V gene TRBV2; D may be TRBD1 (6 bases). CDR3 size: 14 residues. CDR1 SNHLY and CDR2 FYNNEI come from the germline V gene. V was cut by 6 bases and J by 4 bases, with 15 bases left in between. DNA of the CDR3: TGTGCCAGCAGCCAGGACAGCCCCGGCTATGGCTACACCTTC. This sequence encodes CASSQDSPGYGYTF.

The chain has TRBV7-9 and TRBJ1-3, with a tentative D call TRBD1 (5 bases). The germline V gene encodes CDR1 SEHNR and CDR2 FQNEAQ (reference sequence). There are 14 residues in the CDR3. V was cut by 5 bases and J by 0 bases, with 8 bases left in between. CDR3 protein: CASSVDNSGNTIYF. The CDR3 nucleotides are TGTGCCAGCAGCGTGGACAACTCTGGAAACACCATATATTTT.

This clonotype was seen repeatedly, ten times or more. The chain has TRBV12-3 or TRBV12-4 and TRBJ1-5; 7 positions match TRBD1. V shed 3 bases, J shed 0 bases, and the junction held 5 bases outside the gene matches. The CDR3 sequence is 16 residues long. This chain's CDR3 is CASSLGGQLSNQPQHF. As DNA, the CDR3 is TGTGCCAGCAGTTTGGGGGGACAGCTTAGCAATCAGCCCCAGCATTTT.

This clonotype was counted ten times or more. CDR3 nucleotides: TGTGCCAGTACCAAGGGAGGGACAGGGATTCAGCCCCAGCATTTT. This gives the protein CASTKGGTGIQPQHF. The V and J genes are TRBV19 and TRBJ1-5; 9 nucleotides line up with TRBD1. V shed 7 bases and J 6 bases; nucleotides not matched to a gene: 10. The germline V gene has CDR1 LNHDA and CDR2 SQIVND (reference sequence). This CDR3 contains 15 residues.

Many counts were recorded for this clonotype. The CDR3 is CSATATGGRGNEQFF. The CDR3 DNA follows: TGCAGTGCTACTGCGACCGGGGGTCGCGGCAATGAGCAGTTCTTC. The rearrangement uses TRBV20-1 and TRBJ2-1; tentative D call: TRBD2 (6 bases). The length of the CDR3 is 15 residues. Germline-derived CDR1 and CDR2 are DFQATT and SNEGSKA (reference sequence). V lost 4 bases to trimming and J lost 6 bases, with 19 bases between them.

The chain uses TRBV5-6 and TRBJ2-7; 7 bases align to TRBD2. The CDR3 spans 18 residues. Per the germline V gene, CDR1 is SGHDT and CDR2 is YYEEEE. Trimming at V came to 3 bases and at J to 2 bases, leaving 17 bases not matched to a gene. In DNA form, the CDR3 reads TGTGCCAGCAGCTCGGAACGGCGAGGCGGGAGCTACCCCTACGAGCAGTACTTC. Translated, it gives CASSSERRGGSYPYEQYF. Full variable domain (remainder filled in from reference TRBV5-6 and TRBJ2-7): DAGVTQSPTHLIKTRGQQVTLRCSPKSGHDTVSWYQQALGQGPQFIFQYYEEEERQRGNFPDRFSGHQFPNYSSELNVNALLLGDSALYLCASSSERRGGSYPYEQYFGPGTRLTVT.

Of note for this clonotype: A junction end diverges from the germline sequence, so it may reflect a read error. This sequence joins TRBV4-3 and TRBJ2-1; D gene unclear. The CDR3 has 14 amino acids. The germline V gene has CDR1 LGHNA and CDR2 YSLEER. The chain's CDR3 is CASSQGSSRNEQLF. The CDR3 bases are TGCGCCAGCAGCCAAGGGTCTTCAAGGAATGAGCAGCTCTTC.

The chain combines TRBV29-1 with TRBJ2-1, with TRBD2 matching over 9 bases. The CDR3 totals 14 residues. The J segment lost 7 bases and the V segment lost 8 bases, leaving 12 bases of the junction unmatched. Per the germline V gene, CDR1 is SQVTM and CDR2 is ANQGSEA. CDR3 coding DNA: TGCAGCTCCTCCGGGACTAGCAGTGTAAATGAGCAGTTCTTC. Amino acids: CSSSGTSSVNEQFF.

The chain joins TRBV27 to TRBJ2-5; possible D gene TRBD2, 5 bases. The germline gives CDR1 MNHEY, CDR2 SMNVEV (reference sequence). There are 14 residues in the CDR3. V was trimmed by 4 bases and J by 5 bases, leaving 14 bases between them. The CDR3 DNA reads TGTGCCAGCAGTTGGGGAGAGCGGTCGGAGACCCAGTACTTC. As protein: CASSWGERSETQYF.

CDR3 nucleotide sequence: TGTGCCAGCAGTGGCCTAGACAGAGTAGCCCCAGCTAACTATGGCTACACCTTC. The encoded protein is CASSGLDRVAPANYGYTF. This chain uses TRBV25-1 with TRBJ1-2; D perhaps matches TRBD1 (5 bases). V was shortened by 4 bases and J by 0 bases, with 21 bases between the two germline ends. This CDR3 has 18 residues. Germline V lookup: CDR1 MGHDK, CDR2 SYGVNS.

This clonotype has a handful of counts. A much larger clone is a single base away; this may be a read error. The V call is TRBV5-1, the J call TRBJ2-7; 7 bases map to TRBD1. Germline values: CDR1 SGHRS, CDR2 YFSETQ. Trimming took 3 bases from V and 4 from J; bases not matched to a gene: 7. The CDR3 has 14 residues. CDR3 region: CASSSDRRQYEQYF. As DNA, the CDR3 is TGCGCCAGCAGCTCGGACAGGAGGCAGTACGAGCAGTACTTC.

The chain recombines TRBV6-2 or TRBV6-3 with TRBJ2-3; D may correspond to TRBD1 or TRBD2 (6 bases each). The CDR3 totals 16 residues. Germline V gene lookup returns CDR1 MNHEY and CDR2 SVGEGT. Trimming stripped 5 bases from V and 2 bases from J, with 17 bases between. Here the CDR3 reads CASSGRDNPVTDTQYF. CDR3 nucleotides: TGTGCCAGCAGTGGGCGGGACAACCCAGTCACAGATACGCAGTATTTT.

This chain joins TRBV7-2 and TRBJ1-6; D uncertain. Germline values: CDR1 SGHTA, CDR2 FQGNSA. V was pared by 3 bases and J by 0 bases, with 0 bases between. CDR3 size: 13 residues. For the CDR3, the DNA is TGTGCCAGCAGCTTCTCCTATAATTCACCCCTCCACTTT. This translates into CASSFSYNSPLHF.

In its sample, this clonotype was seen many times. The chain has TRBV20-1 and TRBJ2-3, with D possibly TRBD2 on 6 matching bases. The CDR3 spans 14 residues. In germline, CDR1 is DFQATT, CDR2 SNEGSKA (reference sequence). Trimming removed 0 bases at V and 3 bases at J, with 10 bases between. CDR3 sequence reads: CSARDGSGTDTQYF. In DNA, the CDR3 is TGCAGTGCTAGAGATGGAAGCGGGACAGATACGCAGTATTTT.

This clonotype was seen at least ten times. This chain joins TRBV12-3 or TRBV12-4 and TRBJ2-7; D perhaps matches TRBD1 (6 bases). The CDR3 covers 15 residues. The V and J ends lost 7 bases and 3 bases respectively, with 19 bases between them. For the CDR3, the DNA is TGTGCCAGCAAACCTGGGGGCGCCGGAGACTACGAGCAGTACTTC. It translates to CASKPGGAGDYEQYF.

This sequence joins TRBV4-2 and TRBJ2-2, with 11 positions matching TRBD2. The CDR3 consists of 21 residues. Per the germline V gene, CDR1 is LGHNA and CDR2 is YNFKEQ. The V segment lost 0 bases and the J segment 4 bases; nucleotides outside the gene matches: 16. The DNA for the CDR3 is TGTGCCAGCAGCCAAGAATCGCGGGCGGTAGGACTAGCGGGCTCCACCGGGGAGCTGTTTTTT. Its protein product is CASSQESRAVGLAGSTGELFF.

This clonotype was observed a few times. The rearrangement uses TRBV6-2 or TRBV6-3 and TRBJ2-5; 10 bases are shared with TRBD2. This CDR3 has 19 residues. Germline CDR1 reads MNHEY; CDR2 reads SVGEGT. V lost 2 bases, J lost 0 bases, and 12 bases stayed unmatched. The CDR3 loop is CASSYLLPGSGRHQETQYF. For the CDR3, the DNA is TGTGCCAGCAGTTACCTCCTACCAGGTAGCGGGAGGCACCAAGAGACCCAGTACTTC.

This clonotype was picked up many times. The rearrangement uses TRBV29-1 and TRBJ1-5; 10 bases agree with TRBD1. The CDR3 is 14 amino acids. CDR1 is SQVTM, CDR2 ANQGSEA, per germline. The V segment lost 6 bases and the J segment 3 bases; nucleotides outside the gene matches: 5. The CDR3 loop reads CSVAGQGFNQPQHF. CDR3 bases: TGCAGCGTGGCGGGACAGGGGTTCAATCAGCCCCAGCATTTT.

This clonotype was recorded a few times. V and J are TRBV7-8 and TRBJ2-7; D might be TRBD2 (5 bases). V was pared by 5 bases and J by 3 bases, with 14 bases between. The CDR3 sequence is 14 residues long. Germline V gives CDR1 SGHVS, CDR2 FQNEAQ. CDR3 nucleotide sequence: TGTGCCAGCAGCCTACTGGACGGGGACTACGAGCAGTACTTC. Its protein product is CASSLLDGDYEQYF.

This clonotype has a count of ten or more. The CDR3 is CASSWTGTLSTEAFF. The CDR3 DNA sequence: TGTGCCAGCAGTTGGACCGGGACTCTGAGCACTGAAGCTTTCTTT. V gene TRBV6-2 or TRBV6-3 combines with J gene TRBJ1-1, with D perhaps matching TRBD1 (5 bases). The CDR3 consists of 15 residues. Trimming took off 4 bases at V and 4 bases at J, with 16 bases between the two ends. The germline CDR1 and CDR2 sequences are MNHEY and SVGEGT.

The chain carries TRBV4-3 and TRBJ2-3; 7 nucleotides line up with TRBD1. This CDR3 region has 15 residues. From germline, CDR1 is LGHNA and CDR2 YSLEER. Germline trimming cut 1 base from V and 5 bases from J; bases unmatched to any gene: 6. The CDR3 DNA sequence: TGCGCCAGCAGCCAAGGCCCGACAGGGCGAGATACGCAGTATTTT. It yields the protein CASSQGPTGRDTQYF.

The chain employs TRBV6-2 or TRBV6-3 and TRBJ2-2, with unresolved D. This CDR3 has 14 residues. Germline V lookup: CDR1 MNHEY, CDR2 SVGEGT. V was shortened by 1 base and J by 1 base, with 4 bases between the two germline ends. DNA for the CDR3: TGTGCCAGCAGTTACTTCCAGAACACCGGGGAGCTGTTTTTT. It is translated as CASSYFQNTGELFF.

At least ten counts were recorded for this clonotype. This chain links TRBV27 with TRBJ2-1; maybe TRBD1 (6 bases). V lost 7 bases and J lost 8, with 24 bases in between. CDR3 length: 16 residues. Germline V lookup: CDR1 MNHEY, CDR2 SMNVEV (reference sequence). Here the CDR3 reads CASTERRDTARDEQFF. The CDR3 region has the DNA TGTGCCAGCACCGAACGACGGGACACAGCTAGGGATGAGCAGTTCTTC.

This CDR3 reads CASSYQRHTEAFF. The DNA for the CDR3 is TGTGCCAGCAGTTACCAGAGACACACTGAAGCTTTCTTT. The chain employs TRBV6-5 and TRBJ1-1; D unclear. This CDR3 region has 13 residues. Germline CDR1 and CDR2: MNHEY and SVGAGI. Trimming stripped 2 bases from V and 3 bases from J, with 7 bases between.

This clonotype has only a few counts. The gene calls are TRBV29-1 and TRBJ2-1; unclear D gene. Per the germline V gene, CDR1 is SQVTM and CDR2 is ANQGSEA. The CDR3 length is 10 residues. The V end was cut by 6 bases, the J end by 7 bases, with 7 bases between. CDR3 DNA: TGCAGCGTCAGTGAGAATGAGCAGTTCTTC. Translating it yields CSVSENEQFF.

The table lists this clonotype with many counts. The gene calls are TRBV6-1 and TRBJ2-2, with D uncertain. CDR3 length: 12 amino acids. Germline V lookup: CDR1 MNHNS, CDR2 SASEGT. Trimming cost V 1 base and J 3 bases, with 0 bases left between them. The CDR3 DNA follows: TGTGCCAGCAGTGAAGACACCGGGGAGCTGTTTTTT. Its protein product is CASSEDTGELFF.